This T cell receptor (beta chain) is from a study of T and B cells in COVID-19 patients. This CDR3 comprises 12 residues. Germline CDR1 and CDR2: SGHDN and FVKESK. Trimming removed 4 bases at V and 4 bases at J, with 2 bases between. Multiplex PCR with BIOMED2 TRB-A/B primer pools amplified TRB rearrangements. TCRdb itself ran the multiplex PCR reads through MiXCR, one entry per CDR3 protein. This sample yields more than 20,000 distinct CDR3 sequences, of which over 25% are seen a single time; 1.7% belongs to the top ten. A remark on this clonotype: Its target is unknown.

Findings of the study overall: Active COVID-19 showed highly clonal TRB repertoires; recovery showed diversity and richness above healthy donors. Sorted SARS-CoV-2-responsive or tetramer+ T cells and CD4+, regulatory and CD8+ subsets were not yet sequenced.

Each TRB amplification used roughly 240-550 ng of genomic DNA from blood. Sequenced sample: blood. The gene calls are TRBV14 and TRBJ2-6, with D unresolved. The receptor's source is a human donor who had recovered from COVID-19. This CDR3 reads CASSPGANVLTF. As DNA, the CDR3 is TGTGCCAGCAGCCCCGGGGCCAACGTCCTGACTTTC.